This TCR beta chain was captured in a study of high-grade serous ovarian cancer treatment subgroups. Tumor samples were obtained before definitive surgery or chemotherapy. Measured with immunoSEQ multiplex PCR; TCRdb has only the in-frame clones, and not every one. The repertoire consists of thousands of clones, with approximately 72% occurring once and the leading ten covering 5% to 6%. With regard to this clone: Its antigen is as yet unknown.

Notes on the study in general: Repertoire similarity ranged roughly 0.095 to 0.8 between tumors of one patient.

Germline CDR1 reads SGHVS; CDR2 reads FNYEAQ. This CDR3 has 14 residues. The V gene lost 1 base and the J gene lost 6 bases, with 13 bases spanning the gap. This chain joins TRBV7-6 and TRBJ2-7; the D is unclear. This TCR was sampled from a human donor with high-grade serous ovarian cancer. The sample was tumor tissue. The CDR3 loop reads CASSLVHQVGEQYF. In nucleotides, the CDR3 is TGTGCCAGCAGCTTAGTCCACCAGGTAGGCGAGCAGTACTTC. The complete variable domain, with remaining parts taken from reference TRBV7-6 and TRBJ2-7, reads GAGVSQSPRYKVTKRGQDVALRCDPISGHVSLYWYRQALGQGPEFLTYFNYEAQQDKSGLPNDRFSAERPEGSISTLTIQRTEQRDSAMYRCASSLVHQVGEQYFGPGTRLTVT.